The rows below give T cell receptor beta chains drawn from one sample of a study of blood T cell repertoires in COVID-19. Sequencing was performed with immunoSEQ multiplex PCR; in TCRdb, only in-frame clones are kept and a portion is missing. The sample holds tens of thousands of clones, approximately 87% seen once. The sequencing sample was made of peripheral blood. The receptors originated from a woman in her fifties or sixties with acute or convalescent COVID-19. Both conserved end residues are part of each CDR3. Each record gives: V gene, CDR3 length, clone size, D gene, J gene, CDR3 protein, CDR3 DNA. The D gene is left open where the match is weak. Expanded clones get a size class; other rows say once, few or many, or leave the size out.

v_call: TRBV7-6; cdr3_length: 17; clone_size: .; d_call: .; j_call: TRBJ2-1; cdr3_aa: CASSPRRTASSYNEQFF; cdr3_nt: TGTGCCAGCAGCCCCCGGCGAACGGCTAGCTCCTACAATGAGCAGTTCTTC
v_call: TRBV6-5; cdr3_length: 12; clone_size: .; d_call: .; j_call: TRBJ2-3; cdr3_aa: CASRGVTDTQYF; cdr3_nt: TGTGCCAGCAGAGGAGTCACAGATACGCAGTATTTT
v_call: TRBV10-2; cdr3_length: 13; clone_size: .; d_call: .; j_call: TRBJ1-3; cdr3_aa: CASKQGSGNTIYF; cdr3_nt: TGCGCCAGCAAGCAGGGATCTGGAAACACCATATATTTT
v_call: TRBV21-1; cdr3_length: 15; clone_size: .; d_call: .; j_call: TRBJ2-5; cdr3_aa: CASSDRDRGGETQYF; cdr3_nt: TGTGCCAGCAGCGACCGGGACAGGGGAGGAGAGACCCAGTACTTC
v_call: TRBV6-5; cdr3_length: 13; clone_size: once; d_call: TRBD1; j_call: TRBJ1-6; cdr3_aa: CASSWDRNSPLHF; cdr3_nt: TGTGCCAGCAGTTGGGACAGGAATTCACCCCTCCACTTT
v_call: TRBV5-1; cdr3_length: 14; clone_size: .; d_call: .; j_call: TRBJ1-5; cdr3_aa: CASRAGPGEGPQHF; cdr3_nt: TGCGCCAGCAGGGCTGGTCCCGGGGAGGGGCCCCAGCATTTT
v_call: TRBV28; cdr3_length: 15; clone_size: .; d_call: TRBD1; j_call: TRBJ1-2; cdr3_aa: CASSPTQGTGSGYTF; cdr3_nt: TGTGCCAGCAGCCCTACACAAGGGACAGGGTCTGGCTACACCTTC
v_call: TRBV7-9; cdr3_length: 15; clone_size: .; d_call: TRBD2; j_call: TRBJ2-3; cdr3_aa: CASRASGVIRHTQYF; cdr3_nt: TGTGCCAGCAGGGCTAGCGGGGTCATACGGCATACGCAGTATTTT
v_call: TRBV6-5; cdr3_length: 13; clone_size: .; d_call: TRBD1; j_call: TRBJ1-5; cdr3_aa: CASKGTGDQPQHF; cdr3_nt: TGTGCCAGCAAAGGGACAGGGGATCAGCCCCAGCATTTT
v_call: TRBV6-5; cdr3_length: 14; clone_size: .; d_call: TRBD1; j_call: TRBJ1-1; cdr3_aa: CASSPRDRAVSAFF; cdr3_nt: TGTGCCAGCAGTCCCCGGGACAGGGCTGTATCAGCTTTCTTT
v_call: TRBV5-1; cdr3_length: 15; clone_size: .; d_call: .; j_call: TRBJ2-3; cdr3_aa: CASSSGLSFTDTQYF; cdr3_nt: TGCGCCAGCAGCTCGGGACTTTCCTTCACAGATACGCAGTATTTT
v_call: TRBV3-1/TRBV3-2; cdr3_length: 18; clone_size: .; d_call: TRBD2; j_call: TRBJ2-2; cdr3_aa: CASSQDHSGGANTGELFF; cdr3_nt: TGTGCCAGCAGCCAAGACCATTCCGGGGGGGCGAACACCGGGGAGCTGTTTTTT
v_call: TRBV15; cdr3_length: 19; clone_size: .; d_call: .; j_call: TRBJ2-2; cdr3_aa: CATSRDTAVWTDSTGELFF; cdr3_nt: TGTGCCACCAGCAGAGATACGGCGGTTTGGACCGACAGCACCGGGGAGCTGTTTTTT
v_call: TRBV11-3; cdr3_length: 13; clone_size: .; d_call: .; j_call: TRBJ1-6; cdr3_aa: CASSLSQNSPLHF; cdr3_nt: TGTGCCAGCAGCTTAAGTCAGAATTCACCCCTCCACTTT
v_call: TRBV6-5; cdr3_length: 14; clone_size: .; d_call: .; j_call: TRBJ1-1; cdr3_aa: CASSLTGPNTEAFF; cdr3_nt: TGTGCCAGCAGCCTGACAGGTCCGAACACTGAAGCTTTCTTT
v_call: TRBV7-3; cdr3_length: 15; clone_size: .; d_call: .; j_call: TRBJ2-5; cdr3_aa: CASSYSGPYQETQYF; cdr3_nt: TGTGCCAGCAGCTACAGTGGCCCCTACCAAGAGACCCAGTACTTC
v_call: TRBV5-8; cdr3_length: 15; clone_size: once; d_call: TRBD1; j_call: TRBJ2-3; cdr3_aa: CASSMGQPTTDTQYF; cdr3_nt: TGTGCCAGCAGCATGGGACAGCCCACCACAGATACGCAGTATTTT
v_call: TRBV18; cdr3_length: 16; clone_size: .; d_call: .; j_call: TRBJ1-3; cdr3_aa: CASSPYGQPLVYTIYF; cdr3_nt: TGTGCCAGCTCACCCTACGGACAGCCCCTGGTCTACACCATATATTTT
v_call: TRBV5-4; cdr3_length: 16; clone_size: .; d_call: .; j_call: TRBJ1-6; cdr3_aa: CASSLGMSSYNSPLHF; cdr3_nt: TGTGCCAGCAGCTTGGGCATGAGCTCCTATAATTCACCCCTCCACTTT
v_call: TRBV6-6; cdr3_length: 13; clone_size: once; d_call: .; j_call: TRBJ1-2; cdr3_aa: CASSSDTDYGYTF; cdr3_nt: TGTGCCAGCAGTTCCGACACCGACTATGGCTACACCTTC
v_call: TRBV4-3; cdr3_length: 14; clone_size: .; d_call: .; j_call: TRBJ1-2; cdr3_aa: CASSQVLNSNGYTF; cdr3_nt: TGCGCCAGCAGCCAAGTTCTCAACAGCAATGGCTACACCTTC
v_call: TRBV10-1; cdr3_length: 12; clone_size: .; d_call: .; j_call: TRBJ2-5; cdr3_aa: CALVPPLETQYF; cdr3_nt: TGCGCCCTCGTCCCCCCACTAGAGACCCAGTACTTC
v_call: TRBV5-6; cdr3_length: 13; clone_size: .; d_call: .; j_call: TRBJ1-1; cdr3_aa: CASSLEGGTEAFF; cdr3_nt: TGTGCCAGCAGCTTGGAAGGGGGCACTGAAGCTTTCTTT
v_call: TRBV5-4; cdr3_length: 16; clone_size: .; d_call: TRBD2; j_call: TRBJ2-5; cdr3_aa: CASSLGSGGPQETQYF; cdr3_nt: TGTGCCAGCAGCTTGGGGTCGGGGGGGCCGCAAGAGACCCAGTACTTC
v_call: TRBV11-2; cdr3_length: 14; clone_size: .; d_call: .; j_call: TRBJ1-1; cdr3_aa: CASSPFTGSTEAFF; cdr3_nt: TGTGCCAGCAGCCCCTTCACGGGGTCCACTGAAGCTTTCTTT
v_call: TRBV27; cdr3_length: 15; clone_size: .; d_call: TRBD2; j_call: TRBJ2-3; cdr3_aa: CASSFRRGGTDTQYF; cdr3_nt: TGTGCCAGCAGTTTCAGGCGGGGGGGAACAGATACGCAGTATTTT
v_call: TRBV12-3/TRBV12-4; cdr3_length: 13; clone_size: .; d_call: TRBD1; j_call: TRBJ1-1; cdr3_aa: CASRPGQYVEAFF; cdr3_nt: TGTGCCAGCAGACCGGGACAGTATGTTGAAGCTTTCTTT
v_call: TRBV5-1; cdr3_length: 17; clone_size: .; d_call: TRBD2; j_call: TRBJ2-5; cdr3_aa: CASSLSTGTSGGETQYF; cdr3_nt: TGCGCCAGCAGCTTAAGCACCGGGACTAGCGGGGGAGAGACCCAGTACTTC
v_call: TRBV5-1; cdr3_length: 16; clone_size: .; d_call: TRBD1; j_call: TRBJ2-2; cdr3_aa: CASSQTGAQNTGELFF; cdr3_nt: TGCGCCAGCAGCCAGACAGGGGCCCAGAACACCGGGGAGCTGTTTTTT
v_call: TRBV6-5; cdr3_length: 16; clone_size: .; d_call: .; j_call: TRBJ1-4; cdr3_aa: CASSYSSWDSNEKLFF; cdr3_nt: TGTGCCAGCAGTTACTCGAGTTGGGACTCCAATGAAAAACTGTTTTTT
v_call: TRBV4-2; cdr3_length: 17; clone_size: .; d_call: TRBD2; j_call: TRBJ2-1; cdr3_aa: CASSRSQASGDYNEQFF; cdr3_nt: TGTGCCAGCAGCCGAAGCCAGGCTAGCGGCGATTACAATGAGCAGTTCTTC
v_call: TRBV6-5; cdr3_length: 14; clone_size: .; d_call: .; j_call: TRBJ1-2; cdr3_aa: CASSQRGPDYGYTF; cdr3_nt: TGTGCCAGCAGCCAGCGGGGGCCCGACTATGGCTACACCTTC
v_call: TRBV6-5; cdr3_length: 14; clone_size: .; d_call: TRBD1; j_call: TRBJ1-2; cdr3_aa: CASSYLTGGYGYTF; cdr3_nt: TGTGCCAGCAGTTACCTGACAGGGGGCTATGGCTACACCTTC
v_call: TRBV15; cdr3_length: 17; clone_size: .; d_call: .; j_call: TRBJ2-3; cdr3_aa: CATSRDRASERTDTQYF; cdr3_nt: TGTGCCACCAGCAGAGATCGGGCTAGCGAACGCACAGATACGCAGTATTTT
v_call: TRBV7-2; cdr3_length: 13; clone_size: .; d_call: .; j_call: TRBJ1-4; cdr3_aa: CASSLQTNEKLFF; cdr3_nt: TGTGCCAGCAGCTTACAGACTAATGAAAAACTGTTTTTT
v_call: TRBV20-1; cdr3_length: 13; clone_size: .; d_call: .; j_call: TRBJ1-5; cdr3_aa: CSASLDKAQPQHF; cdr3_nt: TGCAGTGCTAGTTTGGACAAAGCTCAGCCCCAGCATTTT
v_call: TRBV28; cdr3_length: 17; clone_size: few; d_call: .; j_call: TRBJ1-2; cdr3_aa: CASSFVMGASTLYGYTF; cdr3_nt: TGTGCCAGCAGTTTTGTGATGGGGGCGTCTACGCTCTATGGCTACACCTTC
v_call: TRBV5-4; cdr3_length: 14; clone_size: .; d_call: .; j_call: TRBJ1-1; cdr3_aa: CASSLLEEANGAFF; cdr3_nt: TGTGCCAGCAGCCTCCTTGAGGAGGCCAATGGAGCTTTCTTT
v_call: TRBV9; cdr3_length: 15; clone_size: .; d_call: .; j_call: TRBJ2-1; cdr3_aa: CASSVGVSSYNEQFF; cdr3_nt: TGTGCCAGCAGCGTTGGAGTTAGCTCCTACAATGAGCAGTTCTTC
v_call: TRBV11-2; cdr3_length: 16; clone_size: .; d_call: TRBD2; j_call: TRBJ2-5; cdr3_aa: CASSLGTSGSGETQYF; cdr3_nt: TGTGCCAGCAGCTTAGGTACTAGCGGGAGTGGAGAGACCCAGTACTTC
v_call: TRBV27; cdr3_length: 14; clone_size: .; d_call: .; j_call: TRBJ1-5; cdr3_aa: CASSLRRVNQPQHF; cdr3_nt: TGTGCCAGCAGTTTGCGCAGGGTGAATCAGCCCCAGCATTTT
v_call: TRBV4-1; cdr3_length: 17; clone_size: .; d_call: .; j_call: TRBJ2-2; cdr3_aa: CASSQIPGSLGTGELFF; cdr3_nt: TGCGCCAGCAGCCAGATCCCCGGGAGCTTGGGGACCGGGGAGCTGTTTTTT
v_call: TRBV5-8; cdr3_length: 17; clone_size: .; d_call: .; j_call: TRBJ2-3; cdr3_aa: CASSLAQGLAGTDTQYF; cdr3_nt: TGTGCCAGCAGCTTGGCCCAGGGACTGGCTGGCACAGATACGCAGTATTTT
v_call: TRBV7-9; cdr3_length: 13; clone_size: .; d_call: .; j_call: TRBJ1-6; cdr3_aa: CASSSPPNSPLHF; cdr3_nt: TGTGCCAGCAGCTCCCCTCCGAATTCACCCCTCCACTTT
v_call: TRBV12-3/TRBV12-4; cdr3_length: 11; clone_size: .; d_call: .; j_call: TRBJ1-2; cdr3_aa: CASSLGVGYTF; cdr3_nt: TGTGCCAGCAGCCTAGGGGTTGGCTACACCTTC